This TCR beta chain stems from a study of blood T cell repertoires in COVID-19 (dated by TCRdb to about 2020). With regard to the full study: Collaborator samples came from the United States, Italy and Spain and covered acute and convalescent phases of COVID-19. Where HLA class I and class II types were available, the types were taken from metadata supplied by the sample provider, not from assay-based typing. The repertoires were released in a freely available public database meant as a resource for research on the immune response to SARS-CoV-2. Subjects who had been exposed to COVID-19, were actively infected with it, or had recovered from it provided the deeply sampled blood TCRbeta repertoires that made up the dataset. The prospective study material was composed of cDNA or gDNA derived from T cells, B-cell-depleted T cells, or PBMCs. A de-identified subject ID, COVID-19 status, age in years and sex were almost always included in the sample metadata. Samples were obtained from the ongoing ImmuneRACE study (first 160 participants) and from 1,254 subjects provided by 6 global collaborators. Findings and caveats that apply to the study as a whole: The amount of clinical and demographic metadata varied by source and participant and was provided uncurated.

TCRbeta CDR3 regions were amplified from genomic DNA using the immunoSEQ Assay, a bias-controlled multiplex PCR. The paper's data handling went like this. The number of nucleated cells in each sample was estimated from the amplification of reference gene primers within the assay. To quantify the absolute abundance of each unique TCRbeta CDR3 rearrangement, sequence reads were collapsed and filtered. For each sample, productive Simpson clonality was calculated as the square root of Simpson's diversity index across productive rearrangements. Here the immuneACCESS table is served through TCRdb, limited to in-frame sequences with V and J called. Missing clones are a known gap in these copies; in checked studies unresolved V genes cover under half, and the rest lacks a known reason. The V and J calls and clone size were taken over from that table, and D and trimming were inferred from the DNA. Within this sample are a few hundred thousand clones, with 70% to 90% of them counted one time only. The ten top clones hold around 12% of the sample.

This clone was counted a single time. The antigen this receptor binds is unknown. Base qualities were left out, and no much larger clone turns up one base away. The CDR3 starts with the cysteine, ends with the phenylalanine, and has 15 residues. Only the CDR3 DNA stays, 45 bases, in frame from base 1. V drops 1 base and J drops 5 bases, leaving 14 bases in between. CDR1 LNHNV and CDR2 YYDKDF are derived from the germline V gene (reference sequence). A second Seattle source provided samples from volunteer blood donors who had recovered from COVID-19. Collaborating institutions collected whole blood in K2EDTA tubes following their own protocols. Collaborator samples were shipped for TCRbeta analysis as frozen whole blood, isolated PBMCs, or DNA extracted from either sample type.

Source material: peripheral blood. Recombination connected TRBV15 to TRBJ1-2; a weak D assignment points to TRBD1 (6 bases agree). The receptor was derived from a woman between 18 and 30 years old who had recovered from COVID-19. The DNA reads TGTGCCACCAGCAGAGCCCAGCAGGGGATGTATGGCTACACCTTC. It translates to CATSRAQQGMYGYTF.